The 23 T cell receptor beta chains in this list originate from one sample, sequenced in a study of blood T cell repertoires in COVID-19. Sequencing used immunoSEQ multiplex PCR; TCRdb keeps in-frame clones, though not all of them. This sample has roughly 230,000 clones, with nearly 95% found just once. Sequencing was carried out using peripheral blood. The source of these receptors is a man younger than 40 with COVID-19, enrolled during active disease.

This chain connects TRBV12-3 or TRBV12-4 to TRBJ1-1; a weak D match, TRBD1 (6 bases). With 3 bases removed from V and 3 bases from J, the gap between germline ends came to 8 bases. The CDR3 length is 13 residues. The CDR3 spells CASSLKGDTEAFF. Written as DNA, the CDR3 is TGTGCCAGCAGTTTGAAGGGGGACACTGAAGCTTTCTTT.

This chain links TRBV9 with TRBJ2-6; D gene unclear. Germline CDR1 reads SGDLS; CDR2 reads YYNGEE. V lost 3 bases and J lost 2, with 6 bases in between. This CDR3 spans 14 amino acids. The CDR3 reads CASSELTGANVLTF. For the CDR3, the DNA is TGTGCCAGCAGCGAATTAACTGGGGCCAACGTCCTGACTTTC.

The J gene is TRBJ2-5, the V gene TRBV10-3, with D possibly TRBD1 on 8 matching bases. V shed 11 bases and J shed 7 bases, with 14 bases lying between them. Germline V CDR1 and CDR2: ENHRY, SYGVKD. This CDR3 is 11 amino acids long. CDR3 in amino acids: CAATGEGTQYF. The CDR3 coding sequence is TGTGCCGCGACAGGGGAGGGGACCCAGTACTTC.

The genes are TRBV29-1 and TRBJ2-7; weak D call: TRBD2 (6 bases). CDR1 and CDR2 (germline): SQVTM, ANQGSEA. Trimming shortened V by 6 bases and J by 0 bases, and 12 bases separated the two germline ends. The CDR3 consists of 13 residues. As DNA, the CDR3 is TGCAGCGTCACTAGCAAAAACTCCTACGAGCAGTACTTC. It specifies CSVTSKNSYEQYF.

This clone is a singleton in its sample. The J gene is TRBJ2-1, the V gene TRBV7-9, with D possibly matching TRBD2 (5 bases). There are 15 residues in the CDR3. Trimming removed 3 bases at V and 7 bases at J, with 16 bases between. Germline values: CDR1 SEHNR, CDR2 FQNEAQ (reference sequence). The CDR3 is CASSFLAGPTNEQFF. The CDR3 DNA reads TGTGCCAGCAGCTTTTTGGCGGGTCCGACGAATGAGCAGTTCTTC.

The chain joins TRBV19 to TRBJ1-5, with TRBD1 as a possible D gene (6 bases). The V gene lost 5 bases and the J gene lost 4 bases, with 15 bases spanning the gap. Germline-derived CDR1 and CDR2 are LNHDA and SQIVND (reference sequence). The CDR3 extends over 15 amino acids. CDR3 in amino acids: CASSRGQLRNQPQHF. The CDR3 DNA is TGTGCCAGTAGTCGCGGACAGTTACGTAATCAGCCCCAGCATTTT.

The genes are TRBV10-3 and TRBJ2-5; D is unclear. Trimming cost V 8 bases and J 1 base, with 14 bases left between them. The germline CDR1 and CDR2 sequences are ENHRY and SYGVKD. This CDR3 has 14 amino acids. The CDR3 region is CAISLAPSQETQYF. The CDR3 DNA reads TGTGCCATCTCCCTGGCTCCTTCCCAAGAGACCCAGTACTTC.

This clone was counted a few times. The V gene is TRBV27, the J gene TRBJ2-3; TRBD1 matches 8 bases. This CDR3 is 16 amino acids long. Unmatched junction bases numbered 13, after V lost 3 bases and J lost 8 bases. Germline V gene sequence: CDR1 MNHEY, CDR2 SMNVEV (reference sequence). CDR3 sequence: CASSFRPAGTGRTQYF. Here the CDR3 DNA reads TGTGCCAGCAGTTTTCGCCCCGCCGGGACAGGTCGTACGCAGTATTTT.

CDR3 nucleotide sequence: TGTGCCAGCTCACGCTCGGCTAGCGGCCTCAATGAGCAGTTCTTC. Its translation is CASSRSASGLNEQFF. V is TRBV18 and J is TRBJ2-1; 7 nucleotides agree with TRBD2. In germline, CDR1 is KGHSH, CDR2 LQKENI. This CDR3 spans 15 amino acids. Losses at the gene ends were 4 bases for V and 6 bases for J; bases not matched to a gene: 9.

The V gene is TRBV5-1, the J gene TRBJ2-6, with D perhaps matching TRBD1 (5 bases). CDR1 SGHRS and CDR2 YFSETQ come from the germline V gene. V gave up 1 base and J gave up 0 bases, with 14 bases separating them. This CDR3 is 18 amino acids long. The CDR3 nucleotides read TGCGCCAGCAGCTTGAGTGCCAGGGCCACCTCTGGGGCCAACGTCCTGACTTTC. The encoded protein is CASSLSARATSGANVLTF.

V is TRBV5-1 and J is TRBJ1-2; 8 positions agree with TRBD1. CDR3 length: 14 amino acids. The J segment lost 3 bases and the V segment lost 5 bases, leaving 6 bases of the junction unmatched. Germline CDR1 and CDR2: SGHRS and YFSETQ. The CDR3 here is CASRPTGGDYGYTF. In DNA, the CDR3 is TGCGCCAGCAGACCCACAGGGGGAGACTATGGCTACACCTTC.

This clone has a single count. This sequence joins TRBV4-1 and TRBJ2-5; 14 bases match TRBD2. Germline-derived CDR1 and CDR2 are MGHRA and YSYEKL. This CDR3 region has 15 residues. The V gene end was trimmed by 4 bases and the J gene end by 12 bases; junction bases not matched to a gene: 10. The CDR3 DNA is TGCGCCAGCAGCCGGACGGGACTAGCGGGGGCCGCCAAGTACTTC. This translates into CASSRTGLAGAAKYF.

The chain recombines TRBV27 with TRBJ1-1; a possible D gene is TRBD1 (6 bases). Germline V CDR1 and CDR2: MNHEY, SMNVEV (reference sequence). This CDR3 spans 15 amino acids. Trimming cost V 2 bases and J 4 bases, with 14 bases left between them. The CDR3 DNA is TGTGCCAGCAGTTTAGAAGGGGGGGGCGGCACTGAAGCTTTCTTT. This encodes CASSLEGGGGTEAFF.

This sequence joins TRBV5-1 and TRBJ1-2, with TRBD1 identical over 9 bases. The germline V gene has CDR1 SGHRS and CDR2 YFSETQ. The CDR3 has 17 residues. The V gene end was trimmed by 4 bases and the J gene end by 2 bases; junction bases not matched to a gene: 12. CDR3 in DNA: TGCGCCAGCAGCCCTCCTACCGGGACAGGGACCAACTATGGCTACACCTTC. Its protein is CASSPPTGTGTNYGYTF. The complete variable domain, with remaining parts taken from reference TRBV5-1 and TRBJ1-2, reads KAGVTQTPRYLIKTRGQQVTLSCSPISGHRSVSWYQQTPGQGLQFLFEYFSETQRNKGNFPGRFSGRQFSNSRSEMNVSTLELGDSALYLCASSPPTGTGTNYGYTFGSGTRLTVV.

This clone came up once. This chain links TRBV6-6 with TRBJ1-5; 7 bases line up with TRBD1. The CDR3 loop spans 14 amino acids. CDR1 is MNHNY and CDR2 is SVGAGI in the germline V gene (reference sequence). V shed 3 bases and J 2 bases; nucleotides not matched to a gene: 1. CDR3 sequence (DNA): TGTGCCAGCAGTTATGGACAGGGCAATCAGCCCCAGCATTTT. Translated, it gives CASSYGQGNQPQHF.

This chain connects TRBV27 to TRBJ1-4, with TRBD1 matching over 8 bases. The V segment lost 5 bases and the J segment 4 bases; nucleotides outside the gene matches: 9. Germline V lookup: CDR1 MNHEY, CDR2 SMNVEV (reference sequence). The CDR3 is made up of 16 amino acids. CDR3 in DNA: TGTGCCAGCAGTACTGATAGACAGGGGAATAATGAAAAACTGTTTTTT. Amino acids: CASSTDRQGNNEKLFF.

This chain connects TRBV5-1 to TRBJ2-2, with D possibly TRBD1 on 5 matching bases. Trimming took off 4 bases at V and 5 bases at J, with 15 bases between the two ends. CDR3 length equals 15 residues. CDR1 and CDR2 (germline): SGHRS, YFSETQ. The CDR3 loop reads CASSGAGIFTGELFF. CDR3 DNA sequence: TGCGCCAGCAGCGGGGCAGGGATTTTTACCGGGGAGCTGTTTTTT.

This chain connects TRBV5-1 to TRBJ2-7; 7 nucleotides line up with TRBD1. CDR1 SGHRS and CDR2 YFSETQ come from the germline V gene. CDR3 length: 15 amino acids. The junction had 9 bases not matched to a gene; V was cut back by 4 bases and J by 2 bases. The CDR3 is CASSPGQILTYEQYF. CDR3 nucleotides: TGCGCCAGCAGCCCGGGACAGATCCTAACCTACGAGCAGTACTTC.

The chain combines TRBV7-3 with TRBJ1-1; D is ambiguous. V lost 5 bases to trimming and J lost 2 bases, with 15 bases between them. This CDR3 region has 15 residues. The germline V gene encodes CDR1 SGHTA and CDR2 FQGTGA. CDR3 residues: CASSPTPGVNTEAFF. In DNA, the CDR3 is TGTGCCAGCAGCCCTACGCCCGGGGTTAACACTGAAGCTTTCTTT.

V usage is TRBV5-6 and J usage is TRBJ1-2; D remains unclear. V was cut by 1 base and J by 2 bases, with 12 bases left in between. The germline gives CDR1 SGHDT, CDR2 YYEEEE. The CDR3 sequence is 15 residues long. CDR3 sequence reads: CASSLRDGANYGYTF. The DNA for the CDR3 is TGTGCCAGCAGCTTGCGTGACGGAGCGAACTATGGCTACACCTTC.

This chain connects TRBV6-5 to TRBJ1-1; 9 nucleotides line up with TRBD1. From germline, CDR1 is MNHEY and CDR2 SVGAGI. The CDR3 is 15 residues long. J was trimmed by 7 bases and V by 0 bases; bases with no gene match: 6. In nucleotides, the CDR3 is TGTGCCAGCAGTTACTCCCGACAGGGGGAGATTGAAGCTTTCTTT. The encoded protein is CASSYSRQGEIEAFF.

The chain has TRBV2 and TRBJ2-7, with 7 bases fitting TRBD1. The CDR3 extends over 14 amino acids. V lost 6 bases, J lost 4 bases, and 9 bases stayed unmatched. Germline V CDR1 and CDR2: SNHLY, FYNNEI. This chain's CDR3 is CASSPRQGRYEQYF. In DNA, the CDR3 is TGTGCCAGCAGCCCCAGACAGGGAAGGTACGAGCAGTACTTC. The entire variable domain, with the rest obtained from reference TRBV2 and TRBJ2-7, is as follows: EPEVTQTPSHQVTQMGQEVILRCVPISNHLYFYWYRQILGQKVEFLVSFYNNEISEKSEIFDDQFSVERPDGSNFTLKIRSTKLEDSAMYFCASSPRQGRYEQYFGPGTRLTVT.

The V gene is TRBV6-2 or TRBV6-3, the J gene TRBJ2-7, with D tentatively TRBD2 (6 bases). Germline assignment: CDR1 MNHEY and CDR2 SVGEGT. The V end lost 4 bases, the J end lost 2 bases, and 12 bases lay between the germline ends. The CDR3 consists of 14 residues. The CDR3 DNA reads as TGTGCCAGCAGTTCTCGTAGCGGTACCTACGAGCAGTACTTC. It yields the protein CASSSRSGTYEQYF.